This T cell receptor (beta chain) was profiled in a study of molecular identifiers for immune sequencing clone quantification. Study-wide points: More than 97% of effector molecules, versus under 1% of naive-cell molecules, belonged to clones above 20 RNA copies.

The table lists this clonotype with a few counts. Its antigen is as yet unknown. Sorting recovered naive CD8 T cells on a CD8+CD4-CCR7+CD45RA+ profile. Both previously described methods and listed TCR primers were employed to make bulk TCR libraries. One entry per CDR3 protein results from TCRdb running MiXCR on the PCR reads. The sample holds approximately 97,000 distinct CDR3 sequences; 35% are singletons and the top ten take roughly 9.3%. The sample was naive CD8+ T cells from blood, with Jurkat cell RNA spiked in. The subset here: FACS-sorted CD8+CD4-CCR7+CD45RA+ naive T cells. The TCR was taken from a human donor in good health. Some libraries in this study had Jurkat cell RNA spiked in.

The CDR3, as DNA: TGCAGCGTTGCAGGGCTAGCGGCATACAATGAGCAGTTCTTC. Residues: CSVAGLAAYNEQFF. The chain carries TRBV29-1 and TRBJ2-1, with 7 bases fitting TRBD2. Per the germline V gene, CDR1 is SQVTM and CDR2 is ANQGSEA. Germline trimming cut 4 bases from V and 4 bases from J; bases unmatched to any gene: 7. This CDR3 contains 14 residues.